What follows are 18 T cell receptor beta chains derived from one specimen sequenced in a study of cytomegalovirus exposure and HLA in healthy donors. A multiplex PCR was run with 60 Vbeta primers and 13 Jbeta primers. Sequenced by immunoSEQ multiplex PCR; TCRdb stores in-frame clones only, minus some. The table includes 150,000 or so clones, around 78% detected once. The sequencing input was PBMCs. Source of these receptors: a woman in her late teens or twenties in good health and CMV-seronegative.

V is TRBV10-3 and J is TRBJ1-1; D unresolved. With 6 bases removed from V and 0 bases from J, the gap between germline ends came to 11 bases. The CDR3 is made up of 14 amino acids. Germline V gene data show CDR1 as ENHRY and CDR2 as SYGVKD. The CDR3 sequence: CAISVRGVNTEAFF. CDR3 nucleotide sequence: TGTGCCATCAGCGTTCGGGGAGTGAACACTGAAGCTTTCTTT.

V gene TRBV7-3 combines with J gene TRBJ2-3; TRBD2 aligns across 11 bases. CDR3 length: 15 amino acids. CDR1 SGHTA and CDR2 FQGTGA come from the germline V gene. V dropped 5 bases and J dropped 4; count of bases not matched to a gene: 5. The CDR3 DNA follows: TGTGCCAGCAGCCGACTAGCGGGGTCTGCAGATACGCAGTATTTT. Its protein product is CASSRLAGSADTQYF.

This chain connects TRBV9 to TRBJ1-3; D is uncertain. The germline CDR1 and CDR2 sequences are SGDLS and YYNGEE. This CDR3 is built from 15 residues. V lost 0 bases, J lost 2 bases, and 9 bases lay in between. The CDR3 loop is CASSVGTGAGNTIYF. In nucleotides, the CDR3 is TGTGCCAGCAGCGTAGGGACCGGGGCTGGAAACACCATATATTTT.

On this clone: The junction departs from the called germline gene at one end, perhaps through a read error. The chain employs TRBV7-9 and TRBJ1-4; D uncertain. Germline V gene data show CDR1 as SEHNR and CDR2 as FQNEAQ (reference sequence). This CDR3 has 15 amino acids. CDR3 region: CSSSGGNSGNEKLFF. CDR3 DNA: TGTTCCAGCAGCGGAGGGAATTCGGGTAATGAAAAACTGTTTTTT. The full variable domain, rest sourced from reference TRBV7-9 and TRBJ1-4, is DTGVSQNPRHKITKRGQNVTFRCDPISEHNRLYWYRQTLGQGPEFLTYFQNEAQLEKSRLLSDRFSAERPKGSFSTLEIQRTEQGDSAMYLCSSSGGNSGNEKLFFGSGTQLSVL.

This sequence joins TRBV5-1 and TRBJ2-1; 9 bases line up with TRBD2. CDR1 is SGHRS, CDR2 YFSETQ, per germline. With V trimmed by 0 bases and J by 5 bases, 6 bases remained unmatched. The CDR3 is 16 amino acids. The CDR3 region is CASSLANLAGNNEQFF. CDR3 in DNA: TGCGCCAGCAGCTTGGCCAACCTAGCGGGAAACAATGAGCAGTTCTTC. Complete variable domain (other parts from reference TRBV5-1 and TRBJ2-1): KAGVTQTPRYLIKTRGQQVTLSCSPISGHRSVSWYQQTPGQGLQFLFEYFSETQRNKGNFPGRFSGRQFSNSRSEMNVSTLELGDSALYLCASSLANLAGNNEQFFGPGTRLTVL.

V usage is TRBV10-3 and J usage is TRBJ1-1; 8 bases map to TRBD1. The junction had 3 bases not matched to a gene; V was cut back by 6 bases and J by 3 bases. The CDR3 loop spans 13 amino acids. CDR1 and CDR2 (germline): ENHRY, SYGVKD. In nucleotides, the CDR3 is TGTGCCATCAGGGACAGGGTGGACACTGAAGCTTTCTTT. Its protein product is CAIRDRVDTEAFF.

The CDR3 DNA sequence: TGCAGCGTCCTCGGACAGGGGAACACTGAAGCTTTCTTT. This codes for CSVLGQGNTEAFF. The chain recombines TRBV29-1 with TRBJ1-1, with 8 bases matching TRBD1. Germline CDR1 reads SQVTM; CDR2 reads ANQGSEA. This CDR3 has 13 amino acids. The V and J ends lost 6 bases and 1 base, in that order; junction bases with no gene match: 4.

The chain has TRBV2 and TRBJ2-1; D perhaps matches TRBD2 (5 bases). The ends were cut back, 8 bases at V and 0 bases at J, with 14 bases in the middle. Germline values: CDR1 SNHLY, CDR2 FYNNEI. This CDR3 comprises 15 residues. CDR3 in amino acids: CASGVGALSYNEQFF. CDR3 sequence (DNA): TGTGCCAGCGGCGTGGGAGCCCTCTCCTACAATGAGCAGTTCTTC. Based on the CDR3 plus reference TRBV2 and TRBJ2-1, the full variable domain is EPEVTQTPSHQVTQMGQEVILRCVPISNHLYFYWYRQILGQKVEFLVSFYNNEISEKSEIFDDQFSVERPDGSNFTLKIRSTKLEDSAMYFCASGVGALSYNEQFFGPGTRLTVL.

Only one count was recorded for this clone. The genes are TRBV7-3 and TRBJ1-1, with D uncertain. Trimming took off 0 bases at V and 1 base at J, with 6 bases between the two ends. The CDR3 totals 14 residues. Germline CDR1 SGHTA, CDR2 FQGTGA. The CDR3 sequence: CASSLTGENTEAFF. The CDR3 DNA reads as TGTGCCAGCAGCTTAACGGGAGAGAACACTGAAGCTTTCTTT.

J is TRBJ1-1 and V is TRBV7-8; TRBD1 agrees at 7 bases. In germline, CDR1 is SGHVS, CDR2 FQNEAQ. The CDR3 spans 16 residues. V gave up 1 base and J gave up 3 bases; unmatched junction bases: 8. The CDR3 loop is CASSLGTGTEYTEAFF. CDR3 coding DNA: TGTGCCAGCAGCTTAGGAACCGGGACAGAGTACACTGAAGCTTTCTTT.

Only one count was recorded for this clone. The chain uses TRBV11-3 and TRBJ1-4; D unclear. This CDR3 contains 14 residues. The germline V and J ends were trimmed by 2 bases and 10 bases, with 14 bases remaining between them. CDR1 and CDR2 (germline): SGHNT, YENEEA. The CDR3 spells CASSLSHEFGKLFF. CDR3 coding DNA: TGTGCCAGCAGCTTAAGTCATGAGTTCGGAAAACTGTTTTTT. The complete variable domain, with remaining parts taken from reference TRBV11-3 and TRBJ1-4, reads EAGVVQSPRYKIIEKKQPVAFWCNPISGHNTLYWYLQNLGQGPELLIRYENEEAVDDSQLPKDRFSAERLKGVDSTLKIQPAELGDSAVYLCASSLSHEFGKLFFGSGTQLSVL.

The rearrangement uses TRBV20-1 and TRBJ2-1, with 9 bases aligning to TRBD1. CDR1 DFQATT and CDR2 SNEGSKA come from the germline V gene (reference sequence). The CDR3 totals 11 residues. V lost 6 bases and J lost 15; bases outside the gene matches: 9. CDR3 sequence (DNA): TGCAGTGCGGGACAGGGCCGGAGTCGGTTCTTC. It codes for CSAGQGRSRFF.

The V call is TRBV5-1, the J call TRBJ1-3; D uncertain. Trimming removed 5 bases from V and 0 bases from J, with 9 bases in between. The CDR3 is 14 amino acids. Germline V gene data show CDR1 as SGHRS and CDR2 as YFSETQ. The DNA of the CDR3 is TGCGCCAGCAGAGACGGGAGCTCTGGAAACACCATATATTTT. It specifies CASRDGSSGNTIYF.

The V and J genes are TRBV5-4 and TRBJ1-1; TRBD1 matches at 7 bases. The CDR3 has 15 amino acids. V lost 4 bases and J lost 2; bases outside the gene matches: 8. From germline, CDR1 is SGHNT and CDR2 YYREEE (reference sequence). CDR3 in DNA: TGTGCCAGCAGCGAACTGGGACAGATAAACACTGAAGCTTTCTTT. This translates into CASSELGQINTEAFF.

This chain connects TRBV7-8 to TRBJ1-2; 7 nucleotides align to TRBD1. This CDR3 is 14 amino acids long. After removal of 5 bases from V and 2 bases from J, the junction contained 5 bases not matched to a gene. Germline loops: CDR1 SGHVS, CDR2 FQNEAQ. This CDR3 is CASSPLTGNYGYTF. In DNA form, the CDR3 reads TGTGCCAGCAGCCCCCTGACAGGGAACTATGGCTACACCTTC.

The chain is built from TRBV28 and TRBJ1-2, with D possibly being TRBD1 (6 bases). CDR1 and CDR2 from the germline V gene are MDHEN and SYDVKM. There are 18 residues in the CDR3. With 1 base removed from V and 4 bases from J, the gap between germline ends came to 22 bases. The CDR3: CASSLSYHKTRGGYGYTF. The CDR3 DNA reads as TGTGCCAGCAGTTTATCGTATCACAAAACAAGGGGGGGCTATGGCTACACCTTC.

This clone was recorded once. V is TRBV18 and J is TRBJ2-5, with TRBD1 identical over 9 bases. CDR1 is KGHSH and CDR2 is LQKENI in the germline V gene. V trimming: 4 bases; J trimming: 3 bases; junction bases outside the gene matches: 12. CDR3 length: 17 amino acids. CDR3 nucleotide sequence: TGTGCCAGCTCACTCCTACAGGGGGCAATTGAAGAAGAGACCCAGTACTTC. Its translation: CASSLLQGAIEEETQYF.

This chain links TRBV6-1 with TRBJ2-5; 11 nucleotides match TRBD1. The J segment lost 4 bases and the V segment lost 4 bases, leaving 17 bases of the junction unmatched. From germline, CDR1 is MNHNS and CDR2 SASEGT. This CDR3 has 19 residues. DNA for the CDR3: TGTGCCAGCAGTGGCGGGCTTGGGGGAGGGACAGGGGGTGGAGAGACCCAGTACTTC. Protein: CASSGGLGGGTGGGETQYF.